This TCR beta chain was recovered during a study of multiple sclerosis patients with progressive multifocal leukoencephalopathy. Time point specified: time of PML onset. PML in natalizumab-treated patients developed after between about 16 and 56 months of natalizumab therapy. Every listed patient previously received interferon beta; all PML patients were women. This clone was observed a handful of times. Antigen unknown. Findings and limits, study-wide: In most PML patients, TRB repertoires appeared less diverse by entropy. It is unclear whether the findings reflect JC virus infection or general immunocompromise.

V was trimmed by 3 bases and J by 3 bases, leaving 15 bases between them. The CDR3 extends over 16 amino acids. Germline CDR1 and CDR2: LNHDA and SQIVND (reference sequence). Here immunoSEQ multiplex PCR was the method, and the copy in TCRdb shows in-frame clones only, minus some. The sample lists tens of thousands of clones; around 85% were seen once. The V gene is TRBV19, the J gene TRBJ1-3; maybe TRBD1 (6 bases). This TCR was recovered from a woman in her 30s with progressive multifocal leukoencephalopathy. The sample in question was PBMCs, obtained from a patient treated with natalizumab. CDR3: CASSIGGGLLGNTIYF. In nucleotides, the CDR3 is TGTGCCAGTAGTATTGGTGGGGGCCTACTTGGAAACACCATATATTTT.